This T cell receptor beta chain is drawn from a study of human T cells and chemical hapten exposure. Documented time point: patch test 1, 2 weeks after DPC sensitization. Stated treatment: therapeutic diphenylcyclopropenone sensitization with weekly scalp DPC. Looked up from germline, CDR1 is MDHEN and CDR2 is SYDVKM. This CDR3 is 17 amino acids long. V lost 6 bases to trimming and J lost 1 base; unmatched junction nucleotides: 12. TCRdb recomputed calls from the RACE reads with MiXCR, one row per CDR3 protein. The repertoire holds under 150,000 distinct CDR3 sequences, with 12% as singletons. The chain joins TRBV28 to TRBJ1-5; TRBD1 agrees at 7 bases. The sequence was obtained from a woman aged 45-60 years with alopecia areata. Some clones in this sample may be carry-over from other donors' samples. The specimen comprised whole blood, sampled in connection with sensitization to the hapten diphenylcyclopropenone (DPC). The CDR3 protein is CASSTESGTESNQPQHF. The CDR3 region has the DNA TGTGCCAGCAGCACCGAATCAGGGACAGAAAGCAATCAGCCCCAGCATTTT.